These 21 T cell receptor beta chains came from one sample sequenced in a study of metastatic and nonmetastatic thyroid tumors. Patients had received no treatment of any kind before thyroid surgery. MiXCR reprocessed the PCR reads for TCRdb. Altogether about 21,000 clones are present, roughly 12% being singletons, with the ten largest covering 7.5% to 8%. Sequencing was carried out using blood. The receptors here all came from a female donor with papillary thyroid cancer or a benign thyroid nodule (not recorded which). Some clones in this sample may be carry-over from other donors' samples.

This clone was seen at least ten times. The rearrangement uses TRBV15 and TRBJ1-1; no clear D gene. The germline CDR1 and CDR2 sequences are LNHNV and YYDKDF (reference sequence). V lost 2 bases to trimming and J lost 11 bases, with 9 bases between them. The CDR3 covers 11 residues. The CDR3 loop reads CATSRTGGAFF. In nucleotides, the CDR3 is TGTGCCACCAGCAGAACTGGCGGCGCTTTCTTT.

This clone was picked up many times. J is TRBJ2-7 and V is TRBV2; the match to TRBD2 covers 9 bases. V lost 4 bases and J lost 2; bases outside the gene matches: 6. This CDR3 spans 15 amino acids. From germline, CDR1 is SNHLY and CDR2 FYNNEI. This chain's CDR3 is CASSGNSGGTYEQYF. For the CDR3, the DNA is TGTGCCAGCAGTGGAAATAGCGGGGGAACCTACGAGCAGTACTTC.

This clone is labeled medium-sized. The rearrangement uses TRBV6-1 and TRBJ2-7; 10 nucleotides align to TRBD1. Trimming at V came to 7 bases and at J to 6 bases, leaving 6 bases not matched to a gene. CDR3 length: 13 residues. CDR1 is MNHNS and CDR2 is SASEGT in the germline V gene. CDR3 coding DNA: TGTGCCAGCACCCGGACAGGGGGTGGCGAGCAGTACTTC. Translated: CASTRTGGGEQYF.

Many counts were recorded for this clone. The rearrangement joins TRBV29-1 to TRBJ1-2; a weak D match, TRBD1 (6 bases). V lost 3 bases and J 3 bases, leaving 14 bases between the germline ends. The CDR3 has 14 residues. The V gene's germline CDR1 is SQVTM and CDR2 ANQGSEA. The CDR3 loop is CSVDHPGEDYGYTF. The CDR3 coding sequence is TGCAGCGTTGATCACCCAGGGGAGGACTATGGCTACACCTTC.

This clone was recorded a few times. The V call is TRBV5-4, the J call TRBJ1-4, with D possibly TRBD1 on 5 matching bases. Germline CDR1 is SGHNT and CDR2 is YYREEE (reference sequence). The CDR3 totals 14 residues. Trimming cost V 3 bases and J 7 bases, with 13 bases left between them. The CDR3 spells CASSWNGAPEKLFF. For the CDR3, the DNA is TGTGCCAGCAGCTGGAACGGGGCGCCTGAAAAACTGTTTTTT.

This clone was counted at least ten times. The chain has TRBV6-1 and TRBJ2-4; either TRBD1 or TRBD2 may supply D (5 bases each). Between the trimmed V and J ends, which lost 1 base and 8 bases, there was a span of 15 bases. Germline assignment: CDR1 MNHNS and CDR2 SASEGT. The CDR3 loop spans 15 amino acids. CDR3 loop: CASSEERGSFDIQYF. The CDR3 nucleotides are TGTGCCAGCAGTGAAGAGAGGGGTTCTTTCGACATTCAGTACTTC.

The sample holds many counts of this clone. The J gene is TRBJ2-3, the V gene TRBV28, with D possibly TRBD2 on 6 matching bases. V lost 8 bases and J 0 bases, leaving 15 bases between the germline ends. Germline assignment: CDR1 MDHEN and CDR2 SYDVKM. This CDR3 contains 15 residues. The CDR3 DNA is TGTGCCAGCGCCCCCCTAGCGTCTAGCACAGATACGCAGTATTTT. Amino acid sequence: CASAPLASSTDTQYF.

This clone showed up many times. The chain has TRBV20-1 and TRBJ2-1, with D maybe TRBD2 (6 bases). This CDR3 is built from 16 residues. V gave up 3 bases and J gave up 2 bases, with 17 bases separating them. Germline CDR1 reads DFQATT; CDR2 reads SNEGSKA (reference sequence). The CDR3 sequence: CSASLGTRLPYNEQFF. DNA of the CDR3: TGCAGTGCTAGCCTGGGGACTCGTCTCCCCTACAATGAGCAGTTCTTC.

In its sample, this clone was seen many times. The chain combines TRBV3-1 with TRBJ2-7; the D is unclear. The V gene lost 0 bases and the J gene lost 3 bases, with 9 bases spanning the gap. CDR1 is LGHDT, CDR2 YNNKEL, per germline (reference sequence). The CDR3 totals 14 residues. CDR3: CASSQDSDDYEQYF. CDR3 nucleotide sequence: TGTGCCAGCAGCCAAGATTCGGACGACTACGAGCAGTACTTC.

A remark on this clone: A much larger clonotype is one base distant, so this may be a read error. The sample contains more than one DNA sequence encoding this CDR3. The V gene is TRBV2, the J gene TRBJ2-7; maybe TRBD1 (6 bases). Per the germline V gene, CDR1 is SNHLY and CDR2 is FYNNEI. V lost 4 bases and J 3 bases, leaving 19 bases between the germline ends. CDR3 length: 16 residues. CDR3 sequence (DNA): TGTGCCAGCAGTGTTCCAGGACAGCGGAAGCGCTACGAGCAGTACTTC. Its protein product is CASSVPGQRKRYEQYF.

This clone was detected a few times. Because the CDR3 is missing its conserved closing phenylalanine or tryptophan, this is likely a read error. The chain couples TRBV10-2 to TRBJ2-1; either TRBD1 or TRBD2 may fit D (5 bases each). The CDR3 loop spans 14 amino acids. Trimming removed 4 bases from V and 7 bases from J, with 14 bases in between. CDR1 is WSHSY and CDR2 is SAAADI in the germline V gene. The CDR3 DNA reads TGCGCCAGCAGTGGATGTGGGGGAAGAAATGAGCAGTTCATC. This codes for CASSGCGGRNEQFI.

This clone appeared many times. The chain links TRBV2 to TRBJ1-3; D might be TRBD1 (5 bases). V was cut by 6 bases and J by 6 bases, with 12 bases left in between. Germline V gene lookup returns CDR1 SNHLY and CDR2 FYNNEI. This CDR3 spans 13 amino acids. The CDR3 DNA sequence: TGTGCCAGCAGGCCAGGGACGGAAAACACCATATATTTT. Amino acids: CASRPGTENTIYF. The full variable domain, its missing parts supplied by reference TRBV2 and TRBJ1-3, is EPEVTQTPSHQVTQMGQEVILRCVPISNHLYFYWYRQILGQKVEFLVSFYNNEISEKSEIFDDQFSVERPDGSNFTLKIRSTKLEDSAMYFCASRPGTENTIYFGEGSWLTVV.

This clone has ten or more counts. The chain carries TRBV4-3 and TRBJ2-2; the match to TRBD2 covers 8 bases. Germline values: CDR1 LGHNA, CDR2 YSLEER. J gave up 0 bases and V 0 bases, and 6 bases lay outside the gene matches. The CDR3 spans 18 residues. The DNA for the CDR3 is TGCGCCAGCAGCCAAGATCTGACTAGCGTAACGAACACCGGGGAGCTGTTTTTT. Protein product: CASSQDLTSVTNTGELFF.

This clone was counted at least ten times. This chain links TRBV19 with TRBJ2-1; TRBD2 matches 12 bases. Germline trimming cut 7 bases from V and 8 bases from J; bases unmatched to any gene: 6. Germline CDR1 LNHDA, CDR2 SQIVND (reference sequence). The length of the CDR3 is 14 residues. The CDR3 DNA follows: TGTGCCAGTACCACGACTAGCGGGAGCTATGAGCAGTTCTTC. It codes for CASTTTSGSYEQFF.

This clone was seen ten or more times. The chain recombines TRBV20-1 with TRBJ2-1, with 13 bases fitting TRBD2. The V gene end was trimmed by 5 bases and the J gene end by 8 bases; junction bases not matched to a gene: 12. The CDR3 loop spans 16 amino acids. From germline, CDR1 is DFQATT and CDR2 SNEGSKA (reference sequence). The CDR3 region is CSAQIPGTSGIDEQFF. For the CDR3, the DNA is TGCAGTGCTCAGATCCCCGGGACTAGCGGGATTGATGAGCAGTTCTTC.

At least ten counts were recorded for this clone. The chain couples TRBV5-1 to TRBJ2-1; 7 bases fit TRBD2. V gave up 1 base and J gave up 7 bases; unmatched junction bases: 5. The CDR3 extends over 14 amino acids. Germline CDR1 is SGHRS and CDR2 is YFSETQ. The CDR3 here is CASSLLGEGNEQFF. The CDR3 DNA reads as TGCGCCAGCAGCTTGCTGGGGGAGGGGAATGAGCAGTTCTTC.

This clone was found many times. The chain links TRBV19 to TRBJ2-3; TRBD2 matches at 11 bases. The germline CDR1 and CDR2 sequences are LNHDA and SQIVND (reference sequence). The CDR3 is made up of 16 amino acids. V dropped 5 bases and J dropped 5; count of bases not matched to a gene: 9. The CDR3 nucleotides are TGTGCCAGTAGTTTAGGGACTAGCGGTACACAAGATACGCAGTATTTT. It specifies CASSLGTSGTQDTQYF.

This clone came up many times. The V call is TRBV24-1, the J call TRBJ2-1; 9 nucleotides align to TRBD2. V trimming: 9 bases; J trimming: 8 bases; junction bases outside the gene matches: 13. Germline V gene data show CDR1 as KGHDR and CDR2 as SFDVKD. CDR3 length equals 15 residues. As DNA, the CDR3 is TGTGCCACCCGGGGACTAGCAGGGCGAGGCGATGAGCAGTTCTTC. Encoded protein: CATRGLAGRGDEQFF.

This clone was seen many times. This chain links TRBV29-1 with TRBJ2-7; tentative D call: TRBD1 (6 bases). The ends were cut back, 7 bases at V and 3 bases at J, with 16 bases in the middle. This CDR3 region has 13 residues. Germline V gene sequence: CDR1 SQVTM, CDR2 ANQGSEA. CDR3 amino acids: CSARGGMGYEQYF. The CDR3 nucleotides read TGCAGCGCCCGAGGGGGTATGGGCTACGAGCAGTACTTC.

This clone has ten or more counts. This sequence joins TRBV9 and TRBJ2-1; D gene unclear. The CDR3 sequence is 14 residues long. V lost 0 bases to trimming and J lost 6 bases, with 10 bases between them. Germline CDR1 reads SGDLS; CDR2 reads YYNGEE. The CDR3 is CASSVDRAFNEQFF. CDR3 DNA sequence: TGTGCCAGCAGCGTAGATAGAGCTTTCAATGAGCAGTTCTTC.

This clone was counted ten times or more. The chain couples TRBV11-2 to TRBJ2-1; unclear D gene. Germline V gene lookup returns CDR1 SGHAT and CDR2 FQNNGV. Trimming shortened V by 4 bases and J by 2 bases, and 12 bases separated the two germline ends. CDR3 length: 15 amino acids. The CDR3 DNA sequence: TGTGCCAGCAGCTCCGCACTACCACCCTACAATGAGCAGTTCTTC. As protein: CASSSALPPYNEQFF.